A selection of T cell receptor beta chains follows, all from one sample in a study of blood T cell repertoires in COVID-19. Repertoires were generated with immunoSEQ multiplex PCR, while TCRdb's copy carries only in-frame clones and drops some. Among about 120,000 clones listed, roughly 82% were seen once. Input material: peripheral blood. The receptors stem from a human donor in a cohort sampled during active COVID-19. The CDR3 runs from the conserved cysteine through the conserved F or W. A D gene is named only where the DNA matches it firmly. Size is stated for part of the rows, as once, few or many counts, or as a class when the clone is expanded.

CDR3 length: 15; J gene: TRBJ1-2; D gene: TRBD1; V gene: TRBV3-1/TRBV3-2; clone size: NA; CDR3 DNA: TGTGCCAGCAGCCATGGGCGGGACAGGGTAGGTGGCTACACCTTC; CDR3 protein: CASSHGRDRVGGYTF
CDR3 length: 16; J gene: TRBJ1-6; D gene: TRBD1; V gene: TRBV7-8; clone size: NA; CDR3 DNA: TGTGCCAGCAGCTTAGGCCCAGGGGGCGGAGGTTCACCCCTCCACTTT; CDR3 protein: CASSLGPGGGGSPLHF
CDR3 length: 14; J gene: TRBJ2-7; D gene: TRBD1; V gene: TRBV18; clone size: NA; CDR3 DNA: TGTGCCAGCTCACCAGGACAGGGGGCCTACGAGCAGTACTTC; CDR3 protein: CASSPGQGAYEQYF
CDR3 length: 17; J gene: TRBJ2-6; D gene: NA; V gene: TRBV4-2; clone size: NA; CDR3 DNA: TGTGCCAGCAGCCAAGTAGCACCTACCTCTGGGGCCAACGTCCTGACTTTC; CDR3 protein: CASSQVAPTSGANVLTF
CDR3 length: 13; J gene: TRBJ1-1; D gene: NA; V gene: TRBV25-1; clone size: NA; CDR3 DNA: TGTGCCAGCAGGAGCGTCTTGAACACTGAAGCTTTCTTT; CDR3 protein: CASRSVLNTEAFF
CDR3 length: 14; J gene: TRBJ1-2; D gene: TRBD1; V gene: TRBV4-2; clone size: once; CDR3 DNA: TGTGCCAGCAGCCACGTACAGGGGGATGGTGGCTACACCTTC; CDR3 protein: CASSHVQGDGGYTF
CDR3 length: 15; J gene: TRBJ1-5; D gene: TRBD1; V gene: TRBV12-5; clone size: once; CDR3 DNA: TGTGCTAGTGGGGAGGGACAGAGGGGCAATCAGCCCCAGCATTTT; CDR3 protein: CASGEGQRGNQPQHF
CDR3 length: 14; J gene: TRBJ2-7; D gene: TRBD2; V gene: TRBV28; clone size: NA; CDR3 DNA: TGTGCCAGCAGTTTACACGGGGGGTACTACGAGCAGTACTTC; CDR3 protein: CASSLHGGYYEQYF
CDR3 length: 14; J gene: TRBJ2-3; D gene: TRBD2; V gene: TRBV5-4; clone size: NA; CDR3 DNA: TGTGCCAGCAGCACTAGCGGGGGTGCAGATACGCAGTATTTT; CDR3 protein: CASSTSGGADTQYF
CDR3 length: 14; J gene: TRBJ1-1; D gene: NA; V gene: TRBV2; clone size: once; CDR3 DNA: TGTGCCAGCAGTGCGGGATATATGAACACTGAAGCTTTCTTT; CDR3 protein: CASSAGYMNTEAFF
CDR3 length: 15; J gene: TRBJ2-2; D gene: TRBD2; V gene: TRBV7-2; clone size: NA; CDR3 DNA: TGTGCCAGCAGCTCCTCTAGCGGGGGGTTCGGGGAGCTGTTTTTT; CDR3 protein: CASSSSSGGFGELFF
CDR3 length: 15; J gene: TRBJ1-4; D gene: TRBD1; V gene: TRBV13; clone size: NA; CDR3 DNA: TGTGCCAGCAGCCCGGCTCGGACAGGGAGTGAAAAACTGTTTTTT; CDR3 protein: CASSPARTGSEKLFF
CDR3 length: 15; J gene: TRBJ2-5; D gene: TRBD1; V gene: TRBV19; clone size: NA; CDR3 DNA: TGTGCCAGTAGTATTCGGCAGGGGGCTGGGGAGACCCAGTACTTC; CDR3 protein: CASSIRQGAGETQYF
CDR3 length: 15; J gene: TRBJ1-3; D gene: TRBD1; V gene: TRBV14; clone size: NA; CDR3 DNA: TGTGCCAGCAGCCGCGGGGACAGCCGCGGAAACACCATATATTTT; CDR3 protein: CASSRGDSRGNTIYF
CDR3 length: 15; J gene: TRBJ2-6; D gene: NA; V gene: TRBV15; clone size: NA; CDR3 DNA: TGTGCCACCACCCAGGATGCCTCTGGGGCCAACGTCCTGACTTTC; CDR3 protein: CATTQDASGANVLTF
CDR3 length: 16; J gene: TRBJ2-5; D gene: TRBD2; V gene: TRBV6-2/TRBV6-3; clone size: once; CDR3 DNA: TGTGCCAGCAGTGGAGTGGCGGGGGGATTACAAGAGACCCAGTACTTC; CDR3 protein: CASSGVAGGLQETQYF
CDR3 length: 16; J gene: TRBJ2-1; D gene: TRBD2; V gene: TRBV7-2; clone size: NA; CDR3 DNA: TGTGCCAGCAGCTTAGATTACGGCGGGGGAGGTGGTGAGCAGTTCTTC; CDR3 protein: CASSLDYGGGGGEQFF
CDR3 length: 15; J gene: TRBJ2-7; D gene: TRBD2; V gene: TRBV7-2; clone size: NA; CDR3 DNA: TGTGCCAGCAGCAGTAGCGGGGGGAAACCCTACGAGCAGTACTTC; CDR3 protein: CASSSSGGKPYEQYF
CDR3 length: 14; J gene: TRBJ2-7; D gene: TRBD1; V gene: TRBV27; clone size: NA; CDR3 DNA: TGTGCCAGCAGTCAGACAGGGAACTCCTACGAGCAGTACTTC; CDR3 protein: CASSQTGNSYEQYF
CDR3 length: 14; J gene: TRBJ2-1; D gene: TRBD2; V gene: TRBV11-2; clone size: NA; CDR3 DNA: TGTGCCAGCACCCTGGCGGGGGGTTACAATGAGCAGTTCTTC; CDR3 protein: CASTLAGGYNEQFF
CDR3 length: 13; J gene: TRBJ2-5; D gene: TRBD2; V gene: TRBV10-3; clone size: NA; CDR3 DNA: TGTGCCATCAAACGAGAGGGAGGGGAGACCCAGTACTTC; CDR3 protein: CAIKREGGETQYF
CDR3 length: 16; J gene: TRBJ1-1; D gene: NA; V gene: TRBV3-1/TRBV3-2; clone size: few; CDR3 DNA: TGTGCCAGCAGCCAAGATCCCCGGGGTACGTACACTGAAGCTTTCTTT; CDR3 protein: CASSQDPRGTYTEAFF
CDR3 length: 12; J gene: TRBJ1-4; D gene: NA; V gene: TRBV2; clone size: NA; CDR3 DNA: TGTGCCAGCAGGTATACGGGGGAAAAACTGTTTTTT; CDR3 protein: CASRYTGEKLFF
CDR3 length: 15; J gene: TRBJ2-7; D gene: NA; V gene: TRBV5-1; clone size: few; CDR3 DNA: TGCGCCAGCAGCTTGGTTCAAGCGGACTCCTACGAGCAGTACTTC; CDR3 protein: CASSLVQADSYEQYF
CDR3 length: 17; J gene: TRBJ2-1; D gene: NA; V gene: TRBV19; clone size: NA; CDR3 DNA: TGTGCCAGTAGTATACTCCCTCCAGGGCAAGGGGACAATGAGCAGTTCTTC; CDR3 protein: CASSILPPGQGDNEQFF
CDR3 length: 14; J gene: TRBJ2-1; D gene: TRBD2; V gene: TRBV5-1; clone size: NA; CDR3 DNA: TGCGCCAGCAGAGGGATAGCGGGTCACGATGAGCAGTTCTTC; CDR3 protein: CASRGIAGHDEQFF
CDR3 length: 14; J gene: TRBJ2-2; D gene: TRBD2; V gene: TRBV6-6; clone size: NA; CDR3 DNA: TGTGCCAGCAGGCAGGGACTAAACACCGGGGAGCTGTTTTTT; CDR3 protein: CASRQGLNTGELFF
CDR3 length: 15; J gene: TRBJ1-5; D gene: NA; V gene: TRBV2; clone size: once; CDR3 DNA: TGTGCCAGCAGTGACCCCCCAGGTGGCAATCAGCCCCAGCATTTT; CDR3 protein: CASSDPPGGNQPQHF
CDR3 length: 12; J gene: TRBJ2-3; D gene: NA; V gene: TRBV5-1; clone size: NA; CDR3 DNA: TGCGCCAGCAGCGATAGAGTACATACGCAGTATTTT; CDR3 protein: CASSDRVHTQYF
CDR3 length: 12; J gene: TRBJ1-6; D gene: NA; V gene: TRBV12-3/TRBV12-4; clone size: few; CDR3 DNA: TGTGCCAGCAGTTTAGAAGCCTCACCCCTCCACTTT; CDR3 protein: CASSLEASPLHF
CDR3 length: 16; J gene: TRBJ2-5; D gene: NA; V gene: TRBV4-1; clone size: NA; CDR3 DNA: TGCGCCAGCAGCCAAGGAGATATGGGCATCCCAGAGACCCAGTACTTC; CDR3 protein: CASSQGDMGIPETQYF
CDR3 length: 13; J gene: TRBJ2-7; D gene: NA; V gene: TRBV6-5; clone size: few; CDR3 DNA: TGTGCCAGCAGTTTCAGGGCCTCCTACGAGCAGTACTTC; CDR3 protein: CASSFRASYEQYF
CDR3 length: 15; J gene: TRBJ1-2; D gene: NA; V gene: TRBV7-9; clone size: NA; CDR3 DNA: TGTGCCAGCAGCTTACCTGACGGGATCCTCTATGGCTACACCTTC; CDR3 protein: CASSLPDGILYGYTF
CDR3 length: 13; J gene: TRBJ2-5; D gene: NA; V gene: TRBV11-2; clone size: once; CDR3 DNA: TGTGCCAGCAGCTTATTCCCTAAGGAGACCCAGTACTTC; CDR3 protein: CASSLFPKETQYF
CDR3 length: 16; J gene: TRBJ2-5; D gene: TRBD1; V gene: TRBV6-2/TRBV6-3; clone size: NA; CDR3 DNA: TGTGCCAGCAGTTACTCTCAAGGGACAGGGAGAGAGACCCAGTACTTC; CDR3 protein: CASSYSQGTGRETQYF
CDR3 length: 18; J gene: TRBJ2-3; D gene: NA; V gene: TRBV5-1; clone size: few; CDR3 DNA: TGCGCCAGCAGCTTGTATGGTGTCTCGGGGGGCGAAGCAGATACGCAGTATTTT; CDR3 protein: CASSLYGVSGGEADTQYF
CDR3 length: 13; J gene: TRBJ1-1; D gene: TRBD1; V gene: TRBV6-5; clone size: NA; CDR3 DNA: TGTGCCAGCAGGAAGACAGGGCAGACTGAAGCTTTCTTT; CDR3 protein: CASRKTGQTEAFF
CDR3 length: 15; J gene: TRBJ2-5; D gene: TRBD2; V gene: TRBV11-3; clone size: NA; CDR3 DNA: TGTGCCAGCAGCCCCGGACTAGCGGGGGTTGAGACCCAGTACTTC; CDR3 protein: CASSPGLAGVETQYF
CDR3 length: 18; J gene: TRBJ2-1; D gene: TRBD2; V gene: TRBV4-1; clone size: NA; CDR3 DNA: TGCGCCAGCAGCCAAGATCTAGCGGGGGCCGGTCTCTACAATGAGCAGTTCTTC; CDR3 protein: CASSQDLAGAGLYNEQFF
CDR3 length: 15; J gene: TRBJ1-6; D gene: NA; V gene: TRBV3-1/TRBV3-2; clone size: NA; CDR3 DNA: TGTGCCAGCAGCCAAGATGCGGGGTATAATTCACCCCTCCACTTT; CDR3 protein: CASSQDAGYNSPLHF
CDR3 length: 11; J gene: TRBJ2-7; D gene: NA; V gene: TRBV20-1; clone size: NA; CDR3 DNA: TGCAGTGCTAGACCCGACTTCGAGCAGTACTTC; CDR3 protein: CSARPDFEQYF
CDR3 length: 13; J gene: TRBJ1-2; D gene: NA; V gene: TRBV12-3/TRBV12-4; clone size: NA; CDR3 DNA: TGTGCCAGCAGACGGGAGATCGACTATGGCTACACCTTC; CDR3 protein: CASRREIDYGYTF